One and the same sample provided the 10 T cell receptor beta chains below, sequenced in a study of shared clonotypes between healthy human individuals. CD45RO-negative CD8 cells positively selected for CCR7 made up the naive population, which excluded terminally differentiated effector memory CD45RA+ cells. Libraries were prepared by immunoSEQ multiplex PCR; TCRdb keeps only in-frame clonotypes and omits some of them. The table has about 1,900,000 clones, about 95% seen once. Sequencing was done on a sample of naive CD8+ T cells sorted from blood. These receptors originate from a man younger than 30 in good health.

The chain links TRBV11-2 to TRBJ2-7, with TRBD2 as a possible D gene (6 bases). Per germline, CDR1 SGHAT and CDR2 FQNNGV. The CDR3 is made up of 15 amino acids. V gave up 8 bases and J gave up 2 bases, with 19 bases separating them. Here the CDR3 reads CASSGGQDAPYEQYF. The CDR3 region has the DNA TGTGCCAGCTCCGGAGGGCAGGATGCCCCCTACGAGCAGTACTTC.

The sample holds one count of this clone. The J gene is TRBJ2-5, the V gene TRBV9, with D unclear. The germline CDR1 and CDR2 sequences are SGDLS and YYNGEE. Trimming stripped 2 bases from V and 4 bases from J, with 18 bases between. The CDR3 sequence is 16 residues long. Here the CDR3 reads CASSVSNFGVGETQYF. The CDR3 DNA follows: TGTGCCAGCAGCGTCTCTAACTTTGGGGTTGGAGAGACCCAGTACTTC.

The chain uses TRBV6-1 and TRBJ2-5, with unresolved D. Between the trimmed V and J ends, which lost 4 bases and 3 bases, there was a span of 24 bases. The V gene's germline CDR1 is MNHNS and CDR2 SASEGT. The CDR3 consists of 18 residues. CDR3 sequence: CASSGLWGPELTEETQYF. DNA of the CDR3: TGTGCCAGCAGTGGTTTATGGGGTCCAGAGTTGACGGAAGAGACCCAGTACTTC.

The chain recombines TRBV7-9 with TRBJ2-5, with TRBD2 matching over 13 bases. After removal of 4 bases from V and 5 bases from J, the junction contained 13 bases not matched to a gene. The germline CDR1 and CDR2 sequences are SEHNR and FQNEAQ (reference sequence). This CDR3 comprises 18 residues. CDR3 in DNA: TGTGCCAGCAGCTCTCAAGTTGGACTAGCGGGAGTTGAGGAGACCCAGTACTTC. Residues: CASSSQVGLAGVEETQYF.

This chain connects TRBV4-1 to TRBJ2-3; 13 bases match TRBD2. The CDR3 totals 17 residues. Germline V CDR1 and CDR2: MGHRA, YSYEKL. V trimming: 4 bases; J trimming: 5 bases; junction bases outside the gene matches: 9. The CDR3 DNA reads as TGCGCCAGCAGCCCCCGACTAGCGGGGGGAGTAGGAGATACGCAGTATTTT. Its translation is CASSPRLAGGVGDTQYF.

The chain is built from TRBV28 and TRBJ2-7; D uncertain. The CDR3 consists of 12 residues. In germline, CDR1 is MDHEN, CDR2 SYDVKM. V was pared by 3 bases and J by 6 bases, with 9 bases between. The CDR3 spells CASSFGWGEQYF. The CDR3 DNA is TGTGCCAGCAGTTTCGGCTGGGGCGAGCAGTACTTC.

This sequence joins TRBV7-2 and TRBJ1-1, with D possibly matching TRBD1 (5 bases). The V gene's germline CDR1 is SGHTA and CDR2 FQGNSA. This CDR3 is built from 15 residues. V lost 6 bases, J lost 6 bases, and 20 bases lay in between. The CDR3 nucleotides are TGTGCCAGCAGTCCCCTTTTGGGGACTAACGCTGAAGCTTTCTTT. Protein: CASSPLLGTNAEAFF.

This sequence joins TRBV2 and TRBJ1-2; D not certain. Trimming took 0 bases from V and 3 from J, leaving 8 bases between them. Germline V lookup: CDR1 SNHLY, CDR2 FYNNEI. The CDR3 is 14 amino acids. The CDR3 sequence is CASSEAREDYGYTF. CDR3 DNA: TGTGCCAGCAGTGAAGCGAGAGAGGACTATGGCTACACCTTC.

The V gene is TRBV11-2, the J gene TRBJ1-1, with a weak D call TRBD1 (5 bases). The V end was cut by 0 bases, the J end by 3 bases, with 8 bases between. The CDR3 is 14 residues long. Germline V gene lookup returns CDR1 SGHAT and CDR2 FQNNGV. CDR3 DNA: TGTGCCAGCAGCTTAGAGGTAGGGGACACTGAAGCTTTCTTT. This translates into CASSLEVGDTEAFF.

This clone appeared once. The chain employs TRBV6-1 and TRBJ2-7, with 7 bases fitting TRBD2. V shed 1 base and J 6 bases; nucleotides not matched to a gene: 12. This CDR3 spans 16 amino acids. Germline lookup yields CDR1 MNHNS and CDR2 SASEGT. DNA of the CDR3: TGTGCCAGCAGTGAAGAGCTGGGCCCCGGGAGGATCGAGCAGTACTTC. As protein: CASSEELGPGRIEQYF.